This T cell receptor beta chain is from a study of blood T cell repertoires in COVID-19. This CDR3 is built from 15 residues. Germline values: CDR1 KGHSH, CDR2 LQKENI. Trimming pared 3 bases from V and 6 bases from J, leaving 17 bases between. Profiling relied on immunoSEQ multiplex PCR, and the TCRdb table lists in-frame clones only, not all of them. The data hold 310,000 or so clones, with nearly 90% observed a single time. Material: PBMCs or T cells enriched from blood (not recorded which). The receptor's source is a woman younger than 35 with acute COVID-19. The chain is built from TRBV18 and TRBJ1-1; maybe TRBD1 (5 bases). The CDR3 region is CASSPMQGDVAEAFF. DNA for the CDR3: TGTGCCAGCTCACCTATGCAGGGCGACGTCGCTGAAGCTTTCTTT.